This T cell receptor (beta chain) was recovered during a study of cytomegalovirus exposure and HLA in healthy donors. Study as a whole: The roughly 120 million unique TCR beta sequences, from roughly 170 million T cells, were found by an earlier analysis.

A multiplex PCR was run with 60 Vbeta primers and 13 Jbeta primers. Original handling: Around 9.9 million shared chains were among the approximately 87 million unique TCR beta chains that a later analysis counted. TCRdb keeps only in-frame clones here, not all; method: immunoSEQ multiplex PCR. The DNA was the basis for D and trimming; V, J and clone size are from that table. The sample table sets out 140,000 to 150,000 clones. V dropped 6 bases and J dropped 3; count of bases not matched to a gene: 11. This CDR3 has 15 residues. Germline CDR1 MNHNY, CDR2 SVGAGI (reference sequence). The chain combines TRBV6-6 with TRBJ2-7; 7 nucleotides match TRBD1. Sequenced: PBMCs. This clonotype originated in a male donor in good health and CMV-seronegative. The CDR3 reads CASRPGRQGGYEQYF. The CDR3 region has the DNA TGTGCCAGCAGGCCCGGCCGACAGGGCGGCTACGAGCAGTACTTC.